The source of this T cell receptor beta chain is a study of T-cell reconstitution after alpha-beta-depleted transplantation in children. In this sample, this clonotype turned up many times. Researchers prepared the TCRbeta library using unique molecular identifiers, the study reports. TCRdb used MiXCR to reprocess the PCR reads, holding one entry per CDR3 protein. This table has 70,000 to 100,000 distinct CDR3 sequences, about 12% appearing once. V lost 6 bases to trimming and J lost 5 bases, with 25 bases between them. This CDR3 is built from 17 residues. The TCR comes from a human donor who donated a stem cell graft to a child with inherited bone marrow failure. The chain employs TRBV12-3 or TRBV12-4 and TRBJ2-5; possible D gene TRBD2, 6 bases. The sequencing used PBMCs from the stem cell graft donor, collected from the stem cell graft. The CDR3 loop is CASSPGRFSVQRETQYF. The CDR3 coding sequence is TGTGCCAGCAGCCCGGGGAGGTTTAGTGTACAGAGGGAGACCCAGTACTTC.